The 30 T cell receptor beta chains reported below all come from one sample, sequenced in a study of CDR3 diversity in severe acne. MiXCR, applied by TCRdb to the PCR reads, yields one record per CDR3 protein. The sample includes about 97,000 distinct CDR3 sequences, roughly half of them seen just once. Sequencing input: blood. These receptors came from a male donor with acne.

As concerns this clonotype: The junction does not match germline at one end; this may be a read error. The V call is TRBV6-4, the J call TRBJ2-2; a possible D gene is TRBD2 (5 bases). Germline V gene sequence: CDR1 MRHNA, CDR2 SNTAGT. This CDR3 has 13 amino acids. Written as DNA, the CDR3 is TGTGCCAGCAGTTCCGACAACACCGGGGAGCTGCTTTTT. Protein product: CASSSDNTGELLF.

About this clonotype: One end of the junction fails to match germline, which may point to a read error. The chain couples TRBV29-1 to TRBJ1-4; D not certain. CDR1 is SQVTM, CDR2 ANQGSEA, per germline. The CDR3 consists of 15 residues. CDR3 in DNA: TGCAGCGGATTTAGCCGGCAGCCGACTAATGAGAAACTGTTTTTT. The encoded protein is CSGFSRQPTNEKLFF.

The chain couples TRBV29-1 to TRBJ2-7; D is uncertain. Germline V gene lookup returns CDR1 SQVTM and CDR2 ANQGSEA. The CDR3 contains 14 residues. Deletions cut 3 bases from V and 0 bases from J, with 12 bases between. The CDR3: CSVEAGESSYEQYF. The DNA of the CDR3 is TGCAGCGTTGAGGCAGGCGAGAGCTCCTACGAGCAGTACTTC.

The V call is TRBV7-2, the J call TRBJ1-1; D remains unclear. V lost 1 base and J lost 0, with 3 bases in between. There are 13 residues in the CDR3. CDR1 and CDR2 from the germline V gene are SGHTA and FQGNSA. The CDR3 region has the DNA TGTGCCAGCAGCTTAGAACTGAACACTGAAGCTTTCTTT. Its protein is CASSLELNTEAFF.

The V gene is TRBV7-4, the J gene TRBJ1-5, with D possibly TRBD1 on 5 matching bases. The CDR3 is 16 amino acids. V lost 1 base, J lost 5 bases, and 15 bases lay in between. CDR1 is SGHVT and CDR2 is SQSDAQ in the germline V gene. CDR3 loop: CASSLGGQGRYQPQHF. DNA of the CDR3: TGTGCCAGCAGCTTAGGAGGGCAGGGAAGGTATCAGCCCCAGCATTTT.

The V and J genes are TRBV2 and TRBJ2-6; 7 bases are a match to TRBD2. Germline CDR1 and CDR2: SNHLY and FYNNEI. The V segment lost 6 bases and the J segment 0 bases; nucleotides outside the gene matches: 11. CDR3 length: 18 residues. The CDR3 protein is CASSVSPWGGSGANVLTF. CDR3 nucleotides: TGTGCCAGCAGCGTCTCTCCTTGGGGGGGCTCTGGGGCCAACGTCCTGACTTTC.

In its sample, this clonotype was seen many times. The CDR3 is CASSQDWSSNQPQHF. The CDR3 nucleotides read TGCGCCAGCAGCCAAGATTGGTCTAGCAATCAGCCCCAGCATTTT. V gene TRBV4-1 combines with J gene TRBJ1-5, with D uncertain. The CDR3 spans 15 residues. CDR1 MGHRA and CDR2 YSYEKL come from the germline V gene. Trimming removed 0 bases from V and 0 bases from J, with 6 bases in between.

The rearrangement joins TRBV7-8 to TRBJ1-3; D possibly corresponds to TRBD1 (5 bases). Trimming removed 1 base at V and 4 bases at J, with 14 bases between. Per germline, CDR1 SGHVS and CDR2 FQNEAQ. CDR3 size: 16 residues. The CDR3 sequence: CASSLGVMGQGNTIYF. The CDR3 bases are TGTGCCAGCAGCTTAGGTGTTATGGGGCAGGGAAACACCATATATTTT. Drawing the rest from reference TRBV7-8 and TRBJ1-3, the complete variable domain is GAGVSQSPRYKVAKRGQDVALRCDPISGHVSLFWYQQALGQGPEFLTYFQNEAQLDKSGLPSDRFFAERPEGSVSTLKIQRTQQEDSAVYLCASSLGVMGQGNTIYFGEGSWLTVV.

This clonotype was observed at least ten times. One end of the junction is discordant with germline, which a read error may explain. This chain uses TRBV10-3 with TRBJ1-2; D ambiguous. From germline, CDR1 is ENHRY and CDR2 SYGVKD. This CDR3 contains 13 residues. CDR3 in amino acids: CAISESTDYSYTF. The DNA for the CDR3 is TGTGCCATCAGTGAGTCTACGGACTATAGCTACACCTTC.

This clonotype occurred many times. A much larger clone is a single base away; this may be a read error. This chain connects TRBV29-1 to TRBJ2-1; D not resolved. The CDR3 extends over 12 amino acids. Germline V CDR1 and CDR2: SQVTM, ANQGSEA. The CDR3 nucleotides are TGCAGCGCTGAATACAGTAGCAATGAGCAGTTCTTC. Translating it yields CSAEYSSNEQFF.

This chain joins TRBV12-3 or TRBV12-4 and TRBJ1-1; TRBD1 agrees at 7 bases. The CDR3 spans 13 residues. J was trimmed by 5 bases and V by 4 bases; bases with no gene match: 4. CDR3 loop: CASSSQGRTEAFF. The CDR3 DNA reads TGTGCCAGCAGTTCACAGGGGAGGACTGAAGCTTTCTTT.

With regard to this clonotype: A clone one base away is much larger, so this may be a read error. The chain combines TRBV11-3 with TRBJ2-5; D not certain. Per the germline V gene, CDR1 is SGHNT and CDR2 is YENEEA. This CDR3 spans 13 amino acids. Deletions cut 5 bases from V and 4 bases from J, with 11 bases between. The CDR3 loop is CASSEASSETQYF. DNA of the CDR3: TGTGCCAGCAGCGAGGCCTCCTCAGAGACCCAGTACTTC.

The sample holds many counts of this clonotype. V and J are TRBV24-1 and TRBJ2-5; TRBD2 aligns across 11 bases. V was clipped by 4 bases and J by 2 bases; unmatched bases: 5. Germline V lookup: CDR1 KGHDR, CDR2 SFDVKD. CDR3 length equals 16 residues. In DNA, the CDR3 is TGTGCCACCAGTGAACTAGCGGGAGCGGGGCAAGAGACCCAGTACTTC. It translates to CATSELAGAGQETQYF.

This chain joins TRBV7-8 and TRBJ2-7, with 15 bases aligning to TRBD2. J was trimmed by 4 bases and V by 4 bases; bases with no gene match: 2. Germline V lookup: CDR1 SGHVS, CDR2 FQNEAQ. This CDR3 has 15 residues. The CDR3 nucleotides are TGTGCCAGCAGCTACGGACTAGCGGGAGGGTACGAGCAGTACTTC. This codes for CASSYGLAGGYEQYF. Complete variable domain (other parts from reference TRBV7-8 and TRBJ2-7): GAGVSQSPRYKVAKRGQDVALRCDPISGHVSLFWYQQALGQGPEFLTYFQNEAQLDKSGLPSDRFFAERPEGSVSTLKIQRTQQEDSAVYLCASSYGLAGGYEQYFGPGTRLTVT.

The CDR3 coding sequence is TGTGCCATCAGTGTGTCCCTAAGTGGGTCCAACTATGGCTACACCTTC. Translating gives CAISVSLSGSNYGYTF. The chain uses TRBV10-3 and TRBJ1-2; no definite D call. Deletions cut 4 bases from V and 2 bases from J, with 17 bases between. Germline CDR1 reads ENHRY; CDR2 reads SYGVKD. This CDR3 has 16 amino acids.

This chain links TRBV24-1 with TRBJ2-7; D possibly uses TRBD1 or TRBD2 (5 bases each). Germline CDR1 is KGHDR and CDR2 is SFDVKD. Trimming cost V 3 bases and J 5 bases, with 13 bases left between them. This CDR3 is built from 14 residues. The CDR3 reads CATSDAGTVNEQYF. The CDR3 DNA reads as TGTGCCACCAGTGATGCCGGGACGGTGAACGAGCAGTACTTC.

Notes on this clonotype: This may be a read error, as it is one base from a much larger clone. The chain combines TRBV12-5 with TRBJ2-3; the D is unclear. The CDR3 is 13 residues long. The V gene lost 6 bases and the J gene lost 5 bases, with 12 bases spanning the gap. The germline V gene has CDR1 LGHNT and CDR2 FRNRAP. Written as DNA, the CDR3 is TGTGCTAGTGGCCCAGAGGCCCAAGATACGCAGTATTTT. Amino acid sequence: CASGPEAQDTQYF.

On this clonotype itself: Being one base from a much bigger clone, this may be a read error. The CDR3 DNA sequence: TGCAGCGTTGAACCCCCGGAGGGGGCCTTAGCGGAGACCCAGTGCTTC. Translating gives CSVEPPEGALAETQCF. The rearrangement links TRBV29-1 to TRBJ2-5; D might be TRBD1 (7 bases). CDR3 length: 16 residues. Germline loops: CDR1 SQVTM, CDR2 ANQGSEA.

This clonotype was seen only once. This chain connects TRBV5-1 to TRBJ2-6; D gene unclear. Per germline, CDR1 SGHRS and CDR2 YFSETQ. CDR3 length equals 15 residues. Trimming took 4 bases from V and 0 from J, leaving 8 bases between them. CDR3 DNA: TGCGCCAGCAGCCACGGATTCTCTGGGGCCAACGTCCTGACTTTC. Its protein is CASSHGFSGANVLTF. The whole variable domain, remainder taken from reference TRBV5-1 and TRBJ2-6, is KAGVTQTPRYLIKTRGQQVTLSCSPISGHRSVSWYQQTPGQGLQFLFEYFSETQRNKGNFPGRFSGRQFSNSRSEMNVSTLELGDSALYLCASSHGFSGANVLTFGAGSRLTVL.

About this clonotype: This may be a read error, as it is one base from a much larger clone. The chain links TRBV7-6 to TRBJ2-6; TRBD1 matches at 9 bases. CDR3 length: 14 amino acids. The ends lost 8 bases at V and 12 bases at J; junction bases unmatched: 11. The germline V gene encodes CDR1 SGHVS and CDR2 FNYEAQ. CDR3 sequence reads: CASGPGQGTGVLTF. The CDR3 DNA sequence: TGTGCCAGCGGCCCCGGACAGGGGACAGGCGTCCTGACTTTC.

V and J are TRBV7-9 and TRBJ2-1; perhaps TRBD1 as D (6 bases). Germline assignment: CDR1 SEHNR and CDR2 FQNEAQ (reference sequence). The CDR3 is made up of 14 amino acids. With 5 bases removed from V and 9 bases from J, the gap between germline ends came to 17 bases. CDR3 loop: CASSLGQSNTEQFF. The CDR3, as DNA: TGTGCCAGCAGCCTAGGACAGTCCAACACTGAGCAGTTCTTC. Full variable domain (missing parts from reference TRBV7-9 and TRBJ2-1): DTGVSQNPRHKITKRGQNVTFRCDPISEHNRLYWYRQTLGQGPEFLTYFQNEAQLEKSRLLSDRFSAERPKGSFSTLEIQRTEQGDSAMYLCASSLGQSNTEQFFGPGTRLTVL.

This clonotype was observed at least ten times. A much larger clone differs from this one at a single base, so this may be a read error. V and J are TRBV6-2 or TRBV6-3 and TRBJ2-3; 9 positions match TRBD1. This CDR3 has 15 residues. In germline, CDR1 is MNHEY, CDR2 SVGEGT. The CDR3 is CAGSYFGQGTDTQYF. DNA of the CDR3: TGTGCCGGCAGTTACTTCGGACAGGGGACAGATACGCAGTATTTT.

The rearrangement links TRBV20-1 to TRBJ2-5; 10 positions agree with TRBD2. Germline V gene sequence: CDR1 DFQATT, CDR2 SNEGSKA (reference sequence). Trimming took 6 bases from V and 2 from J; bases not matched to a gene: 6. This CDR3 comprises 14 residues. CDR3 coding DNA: TGCAGTGCCTCACTAGCGGGATGGCAAGAGACCCAGTACTTC. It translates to CSASLAGWQETQYF.

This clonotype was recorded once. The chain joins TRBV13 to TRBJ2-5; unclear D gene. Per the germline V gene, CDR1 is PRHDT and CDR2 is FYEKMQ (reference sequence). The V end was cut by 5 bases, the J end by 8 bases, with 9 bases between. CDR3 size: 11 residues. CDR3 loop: CASSRAETQYF. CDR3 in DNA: TGTGCCAGCAGCCGGGCGGAAACCCAGTACTTC.

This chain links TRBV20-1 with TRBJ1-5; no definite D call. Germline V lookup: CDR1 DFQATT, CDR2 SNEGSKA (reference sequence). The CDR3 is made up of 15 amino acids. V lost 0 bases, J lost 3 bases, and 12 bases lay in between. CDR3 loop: CSARDGVALNQPQHF. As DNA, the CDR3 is TGCAGTGCTAGAGATGGCGTGGCACTCAATCAGCCCCAGCATTTT.

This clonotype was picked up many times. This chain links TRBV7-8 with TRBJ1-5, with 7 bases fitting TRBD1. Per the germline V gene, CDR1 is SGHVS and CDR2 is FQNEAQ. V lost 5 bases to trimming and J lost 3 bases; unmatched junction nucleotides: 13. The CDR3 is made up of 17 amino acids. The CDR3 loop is CASSRIQGTGPNQPQHF. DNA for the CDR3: TGTGCCAGCAGCCGAATACAGGGGACCGGTCCCAATCAGCCCCAGCATTTT.

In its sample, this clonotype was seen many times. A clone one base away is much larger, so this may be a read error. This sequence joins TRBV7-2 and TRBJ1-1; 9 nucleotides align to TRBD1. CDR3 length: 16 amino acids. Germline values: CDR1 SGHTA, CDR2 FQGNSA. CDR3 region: CVSSTWGGTGRTEASF. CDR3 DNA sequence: TGTGTCAGCAGCACGTGGGGGGGGACAGGGCGGACTGAAGCTTCCTTT.

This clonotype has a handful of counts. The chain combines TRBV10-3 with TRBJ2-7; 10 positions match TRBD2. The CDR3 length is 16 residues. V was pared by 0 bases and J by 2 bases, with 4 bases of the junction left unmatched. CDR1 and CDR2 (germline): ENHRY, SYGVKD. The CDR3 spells CAISESRAGGPYEQYF. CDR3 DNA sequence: TGTGCCATCAGTGAGTCCCGAGCGGGAGGGCCCTACGAGCAGTACTTC.

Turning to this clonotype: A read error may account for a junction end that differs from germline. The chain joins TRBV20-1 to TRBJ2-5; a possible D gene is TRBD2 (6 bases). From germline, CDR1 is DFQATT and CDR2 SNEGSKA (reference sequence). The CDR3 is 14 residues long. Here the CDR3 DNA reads TGCAGTGCCAGAGTAGGGGACTCCCAAGAGACCCAGTACTTC. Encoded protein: CSARVGDSQETQYF.

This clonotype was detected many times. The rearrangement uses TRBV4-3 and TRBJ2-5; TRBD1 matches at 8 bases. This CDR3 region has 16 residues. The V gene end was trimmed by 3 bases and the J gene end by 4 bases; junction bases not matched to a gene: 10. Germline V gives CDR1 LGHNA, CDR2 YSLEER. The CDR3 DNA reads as TGCGCCAGCAGCCAGGGACAGGCAAGGGTCGGAGAGACCCAGTACTTC. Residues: CASSQGQARVGETQYF.